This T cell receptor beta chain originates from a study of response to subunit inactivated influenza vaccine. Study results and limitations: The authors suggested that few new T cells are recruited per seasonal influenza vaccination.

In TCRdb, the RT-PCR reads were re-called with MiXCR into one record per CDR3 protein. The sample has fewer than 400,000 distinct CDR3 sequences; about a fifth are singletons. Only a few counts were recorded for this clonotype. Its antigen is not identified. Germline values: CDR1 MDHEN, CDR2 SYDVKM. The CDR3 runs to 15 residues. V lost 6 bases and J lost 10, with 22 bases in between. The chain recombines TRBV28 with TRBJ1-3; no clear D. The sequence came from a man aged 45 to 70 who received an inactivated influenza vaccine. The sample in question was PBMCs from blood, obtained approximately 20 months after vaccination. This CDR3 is CASSQNPSVMFTIYF. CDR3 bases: TGTGCCAGCAGCCAAAATCCCTCCGTAATGTTTACCATATATTTT.